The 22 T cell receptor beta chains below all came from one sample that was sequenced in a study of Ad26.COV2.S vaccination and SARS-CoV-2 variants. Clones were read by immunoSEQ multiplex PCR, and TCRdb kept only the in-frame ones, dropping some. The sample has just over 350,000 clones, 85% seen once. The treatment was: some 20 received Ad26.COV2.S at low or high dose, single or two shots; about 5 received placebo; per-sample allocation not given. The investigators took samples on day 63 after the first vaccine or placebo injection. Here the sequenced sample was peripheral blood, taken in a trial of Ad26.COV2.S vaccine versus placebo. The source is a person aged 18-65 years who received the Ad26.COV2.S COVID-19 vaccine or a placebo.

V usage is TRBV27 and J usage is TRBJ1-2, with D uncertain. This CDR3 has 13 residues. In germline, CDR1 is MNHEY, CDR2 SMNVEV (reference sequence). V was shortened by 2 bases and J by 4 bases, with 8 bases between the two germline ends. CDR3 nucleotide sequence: TGTGCCAGCAGTTTAGGTCCCGGCTATGGCTACACCTTC. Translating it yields CASSLGPGYGYTF.

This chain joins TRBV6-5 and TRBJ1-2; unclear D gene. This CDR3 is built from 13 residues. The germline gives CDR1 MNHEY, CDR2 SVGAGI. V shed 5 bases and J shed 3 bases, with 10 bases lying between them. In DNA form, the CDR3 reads TGTGCCAGCAGTCGACCCGGGGACTATGGCTACACCTTC. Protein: CASSRPGDYGYTF.

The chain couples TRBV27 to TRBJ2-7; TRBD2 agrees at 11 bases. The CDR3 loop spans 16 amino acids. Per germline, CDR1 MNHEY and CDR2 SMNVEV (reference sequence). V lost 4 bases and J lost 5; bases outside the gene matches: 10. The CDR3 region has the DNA TGTGCCAGCAGTTCTCTAAAACTAGCGGGAGTGGACGAGCAGTACTTC. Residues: CASSSLKLAGVDEQYF.

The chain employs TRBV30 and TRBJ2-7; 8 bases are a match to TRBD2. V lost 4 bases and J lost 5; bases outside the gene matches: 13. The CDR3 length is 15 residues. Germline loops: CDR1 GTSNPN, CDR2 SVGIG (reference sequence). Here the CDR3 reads CAWNRGLDPTHEQYF. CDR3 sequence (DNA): TGTGCCTGGAATAGGGGACTAGATCCTACCCACGAGCAGTACTTC.

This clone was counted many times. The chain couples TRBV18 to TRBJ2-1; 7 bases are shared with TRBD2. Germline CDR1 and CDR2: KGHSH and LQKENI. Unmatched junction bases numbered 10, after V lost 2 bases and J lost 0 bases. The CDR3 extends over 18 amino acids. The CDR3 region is CASSPTPATSRSYNEQFF. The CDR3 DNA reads TGTGCCAGCTCACCAACACCGGCGACTAGCCGCTCCTACAATGAGCAGTTCTTC.

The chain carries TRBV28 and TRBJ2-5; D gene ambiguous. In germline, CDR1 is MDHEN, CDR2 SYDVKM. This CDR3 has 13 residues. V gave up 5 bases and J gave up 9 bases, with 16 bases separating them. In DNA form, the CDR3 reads TGTGCCAGCAGTCGATCCGGGTATTCGCCCCAGTACTTC. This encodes CASSRSGYSPQYF.

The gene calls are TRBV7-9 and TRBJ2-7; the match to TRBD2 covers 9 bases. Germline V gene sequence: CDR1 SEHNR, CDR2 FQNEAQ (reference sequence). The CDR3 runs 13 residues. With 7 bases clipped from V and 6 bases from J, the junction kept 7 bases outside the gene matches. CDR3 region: CASTETSGGEQYF. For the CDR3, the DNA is TGTGCCAGCACCGAGACTAGCGGCGGCGAGCAGTACTTC.

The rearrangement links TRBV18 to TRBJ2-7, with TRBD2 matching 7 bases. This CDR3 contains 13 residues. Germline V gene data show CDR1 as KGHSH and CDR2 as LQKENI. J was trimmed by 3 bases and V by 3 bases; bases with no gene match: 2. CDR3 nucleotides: TGTGCCAGCTCACCCTCTAGCGGCTACGAGCAGTACTTC. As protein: CASSPSSGYEQYF. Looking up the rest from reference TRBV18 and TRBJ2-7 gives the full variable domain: NAGVMQNPRHLVRRRGQEARLRCSPMKGHSHVYWYRQLPEEGLKFMVYLQKENIIDESGMPKERFSAEFPKEGPSILRIQQVVRGDSAAYFCASSPSSGYEQYFGPGTRLTVT.

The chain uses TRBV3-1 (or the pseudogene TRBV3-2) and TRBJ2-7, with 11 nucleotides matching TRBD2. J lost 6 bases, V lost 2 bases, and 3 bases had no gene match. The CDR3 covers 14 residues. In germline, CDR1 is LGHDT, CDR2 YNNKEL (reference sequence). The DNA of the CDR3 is TGTGCCAGCAGCCAATACGGGACTAGCGGCGAGCAGTACTTC. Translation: CASSQYGTSGEQYF.

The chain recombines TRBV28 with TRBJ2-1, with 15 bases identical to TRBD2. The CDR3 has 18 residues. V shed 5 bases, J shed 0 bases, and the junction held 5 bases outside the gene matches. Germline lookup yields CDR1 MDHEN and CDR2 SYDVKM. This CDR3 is CASSGTSGRSRSYNEQFF. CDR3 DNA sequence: TGTGCCAGCAGTGGGACTAGCGGGAGGTCCCGCTCCTACAATGAGCAGTTCTTC.

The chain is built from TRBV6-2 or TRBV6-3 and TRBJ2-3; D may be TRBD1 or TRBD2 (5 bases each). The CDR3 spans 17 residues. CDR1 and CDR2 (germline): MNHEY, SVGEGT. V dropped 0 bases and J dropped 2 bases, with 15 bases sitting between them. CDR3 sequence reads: CASSYSGLAGPTDTQYF. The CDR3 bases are TGTGCCAGCAGTTACTCGGGGCTAGCCGGCCCCACAGATACGCAGTATTTT.

CDR3 nucleotide sequence: TGTGCCAGCAGTTACTCGTTTAGCCAGGAGACCCAGTACTTC. It specifies CASSYSFSQETQYF. J is TRBJ2-5 and V is TRBV6-5; no reliable D call. V was shortened by 0 bases and J by 5 bases, with 10 bases between the two germline ends. The CDR3 totals 14 residues. Germline V lookup: CDR1 MNHEY, CDR2 SVGAGI.

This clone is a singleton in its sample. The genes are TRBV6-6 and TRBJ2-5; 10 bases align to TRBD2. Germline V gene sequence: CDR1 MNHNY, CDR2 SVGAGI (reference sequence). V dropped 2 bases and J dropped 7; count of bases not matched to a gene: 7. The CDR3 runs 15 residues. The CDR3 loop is CASSYIIASGRTQYF. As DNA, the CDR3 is TGTGCCAGCAGTTACATCATAGCTAGCGGGAGGACCCAGTACTTC.

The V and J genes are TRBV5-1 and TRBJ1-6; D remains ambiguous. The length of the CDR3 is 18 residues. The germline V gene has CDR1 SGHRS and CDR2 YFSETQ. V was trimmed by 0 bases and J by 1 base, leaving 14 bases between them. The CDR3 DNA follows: TGCGCCAGCAGCTTGGTCGGGATCCAGAGATCCTATAATTCACCCCTCCACTTT. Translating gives CASSLVGIQRSYNSPLHF.

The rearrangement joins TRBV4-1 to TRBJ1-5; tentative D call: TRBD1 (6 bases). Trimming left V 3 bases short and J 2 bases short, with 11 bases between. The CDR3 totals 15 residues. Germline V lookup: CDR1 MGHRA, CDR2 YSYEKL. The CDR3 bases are TGCGCCAGCAGCCACCCAGGGGAACGCAATCAGCCCCAGCATTTT. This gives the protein CASSHPGERNQPQHF.

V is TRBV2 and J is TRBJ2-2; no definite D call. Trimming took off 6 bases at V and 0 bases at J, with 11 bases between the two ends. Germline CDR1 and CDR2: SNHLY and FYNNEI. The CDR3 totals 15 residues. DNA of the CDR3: TGTGCCAGCAGAGTTTTTACAGCGAACACCGGGGAGCTGTTTTTT. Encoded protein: CASRVFTANTGELFF.

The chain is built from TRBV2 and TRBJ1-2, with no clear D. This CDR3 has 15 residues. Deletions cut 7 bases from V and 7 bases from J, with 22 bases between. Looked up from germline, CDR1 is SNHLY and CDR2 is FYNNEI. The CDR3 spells CASTPGETPLGGYTF. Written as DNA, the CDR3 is TGTGCCAGCACTCCCGGCGAGACCCCTCTGGGTGGCTACACCTTC.

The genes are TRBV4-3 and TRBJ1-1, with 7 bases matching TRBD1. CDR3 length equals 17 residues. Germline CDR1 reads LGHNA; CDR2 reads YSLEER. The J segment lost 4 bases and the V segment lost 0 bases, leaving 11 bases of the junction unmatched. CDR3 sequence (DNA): TGCGCCAGCAGCCAAGATCTACCAGGGGGAGAGGGCACTGAAGCTTTCTTT. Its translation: CASSQDLPGGEGTEAFF.

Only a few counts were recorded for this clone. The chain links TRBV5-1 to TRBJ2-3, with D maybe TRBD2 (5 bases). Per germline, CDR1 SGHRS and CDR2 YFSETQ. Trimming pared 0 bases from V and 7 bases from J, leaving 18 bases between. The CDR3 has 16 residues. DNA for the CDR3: TGCGCCAGCAGCTTGGTTGGACTTCAGGATGCAAATACGCAGTATTTT. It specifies CASSLVGLQDANTQYF.

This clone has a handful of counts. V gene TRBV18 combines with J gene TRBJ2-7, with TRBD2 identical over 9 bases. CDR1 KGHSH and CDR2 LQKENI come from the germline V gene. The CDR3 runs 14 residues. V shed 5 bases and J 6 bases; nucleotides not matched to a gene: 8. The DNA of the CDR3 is TGTGCCAGCTCATCGTCTAGCGGGATGGGCGAGCAGTACTTC. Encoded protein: CASSSSSGMGEQYF. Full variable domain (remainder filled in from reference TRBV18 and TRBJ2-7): NAGVMQNPRHLVRRRGQEARLRCSPMKGHSHVYWYRQLPEEGLKFMVYLQKENIIDESGMPKERFSAEFPKEGPSILRIQQVVRGDSAAYFCASSSSSGMGEQYFGPGTRLTVT.

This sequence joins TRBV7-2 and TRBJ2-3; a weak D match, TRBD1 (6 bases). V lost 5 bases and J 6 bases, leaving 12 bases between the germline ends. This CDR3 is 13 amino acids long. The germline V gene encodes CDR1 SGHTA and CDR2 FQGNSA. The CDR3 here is CASSPGAWDTQYF. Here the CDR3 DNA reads TGTGCCAGCAGCCCAGGGGCGTGGGATACGCAGTATTTT.

The DNA for the CDR3 is TGCAGCGTTGAGGCTATAGCGGATACGCAGTATTTT. This sequence encodes CSVEAIADTQYF. The chain recombines TRBV29-1 with TRBJ2-3, with D perhaps matching TRBD2 (5 bases). The V end was cut by 3 bases, the J end by 6 bases, with 10 bases between. CDR1 SQVTM and CDR2 ANQGSEA come from the germline V gene. The CDR3 has 12 amino acids.